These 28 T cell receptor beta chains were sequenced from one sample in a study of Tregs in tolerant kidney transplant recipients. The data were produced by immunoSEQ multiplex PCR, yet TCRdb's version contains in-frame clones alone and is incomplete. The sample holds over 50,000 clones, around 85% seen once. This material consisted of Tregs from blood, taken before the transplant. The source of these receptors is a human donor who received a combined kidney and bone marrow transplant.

DNA of the CDR3: TGTGCCAGCAGTCCCCACCCCCCTTTAGGGGAGCAGTACTTC. It codes for CASSPHPPLGEQYF. The rearrangement uses TRBV27 and TRBJ2-7, with no clear D. Germline V gene data show CDR1 as MNHEY and CDR2 as SMNVEV (reference sequence). This CDR3 region has 14 residues. The germline V and J ends were trimmed by 5 bases and 7 bases, with 18 bases remaining between them.

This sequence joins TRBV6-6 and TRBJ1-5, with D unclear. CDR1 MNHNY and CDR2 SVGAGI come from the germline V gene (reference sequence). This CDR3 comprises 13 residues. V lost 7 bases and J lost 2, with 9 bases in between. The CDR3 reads CASTPAGNQPQHF. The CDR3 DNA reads TGTGCCAGCACCCCCGCGGGCAATCAGCCCCAGCATTTT.

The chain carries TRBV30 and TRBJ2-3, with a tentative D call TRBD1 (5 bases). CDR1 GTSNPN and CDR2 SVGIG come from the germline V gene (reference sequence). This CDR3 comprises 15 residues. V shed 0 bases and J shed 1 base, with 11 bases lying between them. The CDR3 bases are TGTGCCTGGAGTGTCGGTCAGGGCGGCACAGATACGCAGTATTTT. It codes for CAWSVGQGGTDTQYF.

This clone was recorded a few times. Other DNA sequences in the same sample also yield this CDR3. CDR3 region: CASSLVSFRGDTGELFF. For the CDR3, the DNA is TGTGCCAGCAGCTTAGTGTCGTTCAGGGGTGACACCGGGGAGCTGTTTTTT. This chain connects TRBV11-3 to TRBJ2-2; tentatively, D is TRBD1 (6 bases). This CDR3 has 17 residues. Germline V CDR1 and CDR2: SGHNT, YENEEA. V gave up 1 base and J gave up 3 bases, with 15 bases separating them.

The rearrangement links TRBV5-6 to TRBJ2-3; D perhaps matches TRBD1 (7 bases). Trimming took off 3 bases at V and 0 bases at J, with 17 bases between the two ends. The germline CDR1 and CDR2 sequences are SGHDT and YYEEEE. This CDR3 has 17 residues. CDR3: CASSSLGGQTSTDTQYF. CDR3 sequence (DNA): TGTGCCAGCAGCTCCCTCGGGGGACAGACTAGCACAGATACGCAGTATTTT.

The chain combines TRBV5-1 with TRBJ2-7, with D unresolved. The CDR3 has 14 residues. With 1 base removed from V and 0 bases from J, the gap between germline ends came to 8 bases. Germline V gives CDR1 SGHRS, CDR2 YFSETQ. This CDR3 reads CASSLSVPSYEQYF. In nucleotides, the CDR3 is TGCGCCAGCAGCTTGAGCGTCCCCTCCTACGAGCAGTACTTC.

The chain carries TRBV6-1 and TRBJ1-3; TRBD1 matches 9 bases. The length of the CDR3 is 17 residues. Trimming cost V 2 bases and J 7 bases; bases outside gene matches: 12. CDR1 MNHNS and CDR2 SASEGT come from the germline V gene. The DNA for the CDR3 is TGTGCCAGCAGTGAAATCGTGGGACAGGGTTTTAGGAACACCATATATTTT. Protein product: CASSEIVGQGFRNTIYF.

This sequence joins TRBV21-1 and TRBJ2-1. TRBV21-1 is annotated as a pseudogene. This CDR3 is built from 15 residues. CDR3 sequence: CASSWVHHSDNEQFF. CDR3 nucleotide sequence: TGTGCCAGCAGCTGGGTACACCATTCCGACAATGAGCAGTTCTTC.

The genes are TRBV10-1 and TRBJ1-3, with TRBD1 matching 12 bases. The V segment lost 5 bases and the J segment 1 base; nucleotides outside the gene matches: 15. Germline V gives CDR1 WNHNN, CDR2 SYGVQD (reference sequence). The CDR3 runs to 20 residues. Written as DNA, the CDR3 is TGCGCCAGCAGTCGTGGACCTTCCGGGACAGGGGGCTTATCTGGAAACACCATATATTTT. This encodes CASSRGPSGTGGLSGNTIYF.

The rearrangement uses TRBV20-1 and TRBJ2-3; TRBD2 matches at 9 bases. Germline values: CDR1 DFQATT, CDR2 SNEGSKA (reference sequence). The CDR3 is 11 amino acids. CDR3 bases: TGCAGCCTAGCGGGAACAGATACGCAGTATTTT. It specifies CSLAGTDTQYF.

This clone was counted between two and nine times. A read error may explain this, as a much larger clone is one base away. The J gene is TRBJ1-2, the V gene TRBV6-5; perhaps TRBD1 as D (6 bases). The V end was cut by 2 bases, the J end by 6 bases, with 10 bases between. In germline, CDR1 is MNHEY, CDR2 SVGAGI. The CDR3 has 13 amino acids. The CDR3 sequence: CASSYGGGDGYTF. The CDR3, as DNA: TGTGCCAGCAGTTACGGGGGGGGCGATGGCTACACCTTC.

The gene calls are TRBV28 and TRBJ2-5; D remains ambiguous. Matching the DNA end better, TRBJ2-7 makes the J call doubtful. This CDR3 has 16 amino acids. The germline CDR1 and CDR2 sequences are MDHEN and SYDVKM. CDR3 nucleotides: TGTGCCAGCAGGGGATCGAGGCAGACCTTTACCTACGAGCAGTACTTC. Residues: CASRGSRQTFTYEQYF.

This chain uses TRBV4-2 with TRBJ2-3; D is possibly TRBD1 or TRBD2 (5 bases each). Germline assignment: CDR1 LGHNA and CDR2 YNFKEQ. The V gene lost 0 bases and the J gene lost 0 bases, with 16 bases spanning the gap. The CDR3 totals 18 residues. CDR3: CASSQDSGGSVSTDTQYF. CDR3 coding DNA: TGTGCCAGCAGCCAAGATAGTGGGGGTAGTGTGAGCACAGATACGCAGTATTTT.

CDR3 nucleotides: TGTGCCAGCAGCCCGGAGGGGTTCCTAGCCCAGACGGAGCAGTACTTC. The encoded protein is CASSPEGFLAQTEQYF. The rearrangement joins TRBV11-1 to TRBJ2-7; TRBD2 might be the D (6 bases). The CDR3 is made up of 16 amino acids. Germline V gene lookup returns CDR1 SGHAT and CDR2 FQDESV (reference sequence). Trimming took off 5 bases at V and 7 bases at J, with 24 bases between the two ends.

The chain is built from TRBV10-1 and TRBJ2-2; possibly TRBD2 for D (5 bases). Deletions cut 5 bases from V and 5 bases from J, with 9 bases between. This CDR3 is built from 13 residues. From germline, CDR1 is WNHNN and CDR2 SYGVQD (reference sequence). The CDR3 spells CASSPGLTGELFF. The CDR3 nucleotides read TGCGCCAGCAGTCCCGGACTTACCGGGGAGCTGTTTTTT.

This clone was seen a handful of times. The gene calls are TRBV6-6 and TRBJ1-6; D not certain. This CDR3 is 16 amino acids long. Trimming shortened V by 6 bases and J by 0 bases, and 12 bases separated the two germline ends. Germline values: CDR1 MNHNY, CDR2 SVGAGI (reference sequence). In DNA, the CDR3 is TGTGCCAGCAGAGCCTCCACCACCTCCTATAATTCACCCCTCCACTTT. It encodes CASRASTTSYNSPLHF.

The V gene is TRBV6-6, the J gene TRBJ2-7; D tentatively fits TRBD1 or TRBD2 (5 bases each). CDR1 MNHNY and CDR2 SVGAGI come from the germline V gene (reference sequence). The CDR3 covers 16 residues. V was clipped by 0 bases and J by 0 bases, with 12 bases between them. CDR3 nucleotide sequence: TGTGCCAGCAGTTACTCTCGGGACGGAATCTCCTACGAGCAGTACTTC. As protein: CASSYSRDGISYEQYF.

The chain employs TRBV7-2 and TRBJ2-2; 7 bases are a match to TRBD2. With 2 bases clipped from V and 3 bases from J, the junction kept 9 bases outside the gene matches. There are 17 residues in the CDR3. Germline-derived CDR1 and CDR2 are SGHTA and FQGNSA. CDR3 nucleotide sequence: TGTGCCAGCAGCTTATCCCCCCGAGGGAGGGACACCGGGGAGCTGTTTTTT. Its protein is CASSLSPRGRDTGELFF.

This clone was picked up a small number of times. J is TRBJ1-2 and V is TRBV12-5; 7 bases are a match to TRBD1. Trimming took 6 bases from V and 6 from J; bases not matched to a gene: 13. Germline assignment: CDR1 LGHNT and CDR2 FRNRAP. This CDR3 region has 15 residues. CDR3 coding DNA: TGTGCTAGTGGCTATTACAGGGGCGGGGAGAATGGCTACACCTTC. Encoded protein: CASGYYRGGENGYTF.

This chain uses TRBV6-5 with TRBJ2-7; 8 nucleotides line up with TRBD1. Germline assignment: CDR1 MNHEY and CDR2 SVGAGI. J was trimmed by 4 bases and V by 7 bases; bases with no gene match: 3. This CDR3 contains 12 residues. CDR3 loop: CASTGDRYEQYF. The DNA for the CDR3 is TGTGCCAGCACAGGGGACAGGTACGAGCAGTACTTC.

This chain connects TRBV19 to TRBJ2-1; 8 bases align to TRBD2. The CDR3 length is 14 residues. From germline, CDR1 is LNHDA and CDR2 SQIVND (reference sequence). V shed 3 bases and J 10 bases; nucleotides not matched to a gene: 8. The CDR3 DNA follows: TGTGCCAGTAGTATGCCCAGCGGGAGCGGCGAGCAGTTCTTC. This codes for CASSMPSGSGEQFF.

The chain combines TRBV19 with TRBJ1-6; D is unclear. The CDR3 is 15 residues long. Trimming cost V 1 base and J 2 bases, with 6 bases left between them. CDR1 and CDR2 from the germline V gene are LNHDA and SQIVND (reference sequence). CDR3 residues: CASSIGVAYNSPLHF. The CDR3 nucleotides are TGTGCCAGTAGTATAGGGGTCGCCTATAATTCACCCCTCCACTTT.

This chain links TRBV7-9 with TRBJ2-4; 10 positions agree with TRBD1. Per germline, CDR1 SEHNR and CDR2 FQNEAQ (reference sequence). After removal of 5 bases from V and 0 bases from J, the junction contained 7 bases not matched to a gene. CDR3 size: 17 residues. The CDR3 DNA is TGTGCCAGCAGCCCCGGACAGGGGGAGGTAGCCAAAAACATTCAGTACTTC. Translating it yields CASSPGQGEVAKNIQYF.

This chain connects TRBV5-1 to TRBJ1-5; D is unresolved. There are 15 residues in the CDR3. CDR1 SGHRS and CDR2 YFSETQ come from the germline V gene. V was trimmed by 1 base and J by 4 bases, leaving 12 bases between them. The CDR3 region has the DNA TGCGCCAGCAGCTTGAATGGTAGCCCAAATCAGCCCCAGCATTTT. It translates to CASSLNGSPNQPQHF.

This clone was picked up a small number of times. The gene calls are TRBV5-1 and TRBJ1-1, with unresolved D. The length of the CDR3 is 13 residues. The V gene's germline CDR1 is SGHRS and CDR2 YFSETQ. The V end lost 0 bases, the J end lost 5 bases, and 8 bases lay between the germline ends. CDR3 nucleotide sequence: TGCGCCAGCAGCTTGGGGGGTGAGACTGAAGCTTTCTTT. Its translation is CASSLGGETEAFF.

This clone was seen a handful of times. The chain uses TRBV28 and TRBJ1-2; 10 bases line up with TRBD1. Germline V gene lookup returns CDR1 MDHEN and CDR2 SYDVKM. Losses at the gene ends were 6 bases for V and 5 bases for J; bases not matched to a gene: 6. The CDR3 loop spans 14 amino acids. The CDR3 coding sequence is TGTGCCAGCAGCTGGACGGGACAGGGGTATGGCTACACCTTC. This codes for CASSWTGQGYGYTF.

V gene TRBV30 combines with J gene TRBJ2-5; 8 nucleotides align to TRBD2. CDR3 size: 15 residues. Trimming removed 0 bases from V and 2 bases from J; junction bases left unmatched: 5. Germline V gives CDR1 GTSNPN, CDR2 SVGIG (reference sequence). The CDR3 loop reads CAWSVRGGRQETQYF. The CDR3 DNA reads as TGTGCCTGGAGTGTCCGGGGGGGGAGGCAAGAGACCCAGTACTTC.

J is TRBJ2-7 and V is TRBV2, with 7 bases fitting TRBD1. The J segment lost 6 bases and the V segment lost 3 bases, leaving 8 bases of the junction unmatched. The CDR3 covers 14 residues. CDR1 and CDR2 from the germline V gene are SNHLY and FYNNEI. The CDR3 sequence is CASSDLAGGSEQYF. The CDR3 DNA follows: TGTGCCAGCAGTGATCTGGCAGGGGGTTCCGAGCAGTACTTC.